A selection of T cell receptor beta chains follows, all from one sample in a study of blood T cell repertoires in COVID-19. The protocol was immunoSEQ multiplex PCR, while the TCRdb copy is restricted to in-frame clones and leaves out a portion. Of about 200,000 clones in the sample, nearly 90% were seen once. The specimen sequenced was peripheral blood. The receptors were sampled from a man aged 55 to 70 with active or convalescent COVID-19. The CDR3 runs from the conserved cysteine through the conserved F or W. D genes are given only for firm matches.

J gene,V gene,CDR3 length,D gene,CDR3 protein,CDR3 DNA
TRBJ1-6,TRBV27,13,-,CASSWAKNSPLHF,TGTGCCAGCAGTTGGGCTAAAAATTCACCCCTCCACTTT
TRBJ1-2,TRBV2,14,-,CASSEALSGYGYTF,TGTGCCAGCAGTGAAGCGCTTTCGGGGTACGGCTACACCTTC
TRBJ1-6,TRBV5-1,23,TRBD1,CASSLPQGNVRDREFIEESPLHF,TGCGCCAGCAGCTTGCCTCAAGGAAATGTCCGGGACAGGGAGTTTATAGAGGAATCACCCCTCCACTTT
TRBJ1-1,TRBV12-3/TRBV12-4,12,-,CASSQDYTEAFF,TGTGCCAGCAGCCAAGACTACACTGAAGCTTTCTTT
TRBJ1-3,TRBV5-4,15,TRBD1,CASSIQTGAGNTIYF,TGTGCCAGCAGCATCCAAACAGGGGCTGGAAACACCATATATTTT
TRBJ1-4,TRBV5-1,13,-,CASSVGGSEKLFF,TGCGCCAGCAGCGTCGGAGGCAGCGAAAAACTGTTTTTT
TRBJ2-7,TRBV11-3,14,-,CASSLASDSYEQYF,TGTGCCAGCAGCTTAGCCTCGGACAGCTACGAGCAGTACTTC
TRBJ2-5,TRBV3-1/TRBV3-2,15,-,CASSQARGIGETQYF,TGTGCCAGCAGCCAAGCTAGGGGGATTGGTGAGACCCAGTACTTC
TRBJ1-2,TRBV10-3,13,TRBD1,CAISPGQGAGYTF,TGTGCCATCAGTCCGGGACAGGGGGCAGGCTACACCTTC
TRBJ1-5,TRBV21-1,15,-,CASSKGWDIDQPQHF,TGTGCCAGCAGCAAAGGGTGGGACATAGATCAGCCCCAGCATTTT
TRBJ2-3,TRBV2,15,TRBD2,CASRDSSGRTDTQYF,TGTGCCAGCAGGGACTCTAGCGGGCGGACAGATACGCAGTATTTT
TRBJ2-3,TRBV19,14,-,CASSIGVVTDTQYF,TGTGCCAGTAGTATAGGAGTAGTCACAGATACGCAGTATTTT
TRBJ2-1,TRBV5-1,13,-,CASSQIAVDEQFF,TGCGCCAGCAGCCAAATAGCGGTAGATGAGCAGTTCTTC
TRBJ1-6,TRBV7-2,14,-,CASSLDSGNSPLHF,TGTGCCAGCAGCTTAGATTCGGGTAATTCACCCCTCCACTTT
TRBJ2-3,TRBV18,15,-,CASSPPRGGAGTQYF,TGTGCCAGCTCACCCCCCCGTGGGGGGGCCGGAACGCAGTATTTT
TRBJ1-3,TRBV4-2,16,-,CASSSNWGTAGNTIYF,TGTGCCAGCAGCTCCAATTGGGGCACGGCGGGAAACACCATATATTTT
TRBJ1-4,TRBV5-1,14,-,CASSSQGSNEKLFF,TGCGCCAGCAGCTCTCAGGGGTCTAATGAAAAACTGTTTTTT